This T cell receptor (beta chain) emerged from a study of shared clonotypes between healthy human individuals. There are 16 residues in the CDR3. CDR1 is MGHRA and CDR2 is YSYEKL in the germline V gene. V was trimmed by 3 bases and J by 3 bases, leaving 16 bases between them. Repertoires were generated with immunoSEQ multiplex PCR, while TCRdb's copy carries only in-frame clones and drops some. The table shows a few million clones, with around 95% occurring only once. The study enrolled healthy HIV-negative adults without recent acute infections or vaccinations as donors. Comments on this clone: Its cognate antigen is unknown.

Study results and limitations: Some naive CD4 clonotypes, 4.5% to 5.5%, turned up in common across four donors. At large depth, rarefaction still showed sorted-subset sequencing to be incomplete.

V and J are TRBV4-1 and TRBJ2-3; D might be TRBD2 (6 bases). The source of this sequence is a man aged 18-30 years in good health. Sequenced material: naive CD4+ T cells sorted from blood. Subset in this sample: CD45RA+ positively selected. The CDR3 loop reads CASSHVILAQTDTQYF. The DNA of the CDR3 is TGCGCCAGCAGCCACGTAATCCTAGCGCAAACAGATACGCAGTATTTT.